The 6 T cell receptor beta chains below come from one sample, sequenced in a study of tissue T cells after allogeneic stem cell transplantation. The assay was immunoSEQ multiplex PCR, and TCRdb's table has in-frame clones only and misses some. This table has around 3,600 clones, about 74% appearing once. Steroid-refractory graft-versus-host disease after allogeneic hematopoietic cell transplant qualified adults for prospective research-autopsy enrollment. Sequencing was performed on left colon tissue, taken at autopsy. These receptors originate from an older male patient with steroid-refractory graft-versus-host disease after an allogeneic stem cell transplant. Some T cells may arise from the graft donor.

The chain joins TRBV14 to TRBJ2-1, with D possibly TRBD2 on 5 matching bases. Germline V CDR1 and CDR2: SGHDN, FVKESK. V was cut by 4 bases and J by 4 bases, with 14 bases left in between. The CDR3 loop spans 15 amino acids. The CDR3 here is CASSLKSGVYNEQFF. The CDR3 DNA follows: TGTGCCAGCAGCCTTAAATCCGGGGTTTACAATGAGCAGTTCTTC.

This chain joins TRBV30 and TRBJ1-6, with D tentatively TRBD1 (5 bases). Deletions cut 3 bases from V and 0 bases from J, with 9 bases between. This CDR3 spans 15 amino acids. Germline assignment: CDR1 GTSNPN and CDR2 SVGIG (reference sequence). The CDR3 loop reads CAWRGRGSYNSPLHF. CDR3 nucleotide sequence: TGTGCCTGGAGGGGGCGGGGCTCCTATAATTCACCCCTCCACTTT.

J is TRBJ2-7 and V is TRBV5-4; D is ambiguous. The CDR3 consists of 11 residues. The germline V gene has CDR1 SGHNT and CDR2 YYREEE (reference sequence). Trimming pared 2 bases from V and 6 bases from J, leaving 6 bases between. CDR3 sequence: CASSFLREQYF. DNA of the CDR3: TGTGCCAGCAGCTTTCTCCGCGAGCAGTACTTC.

The chain joins TRBV7-3 to TRBJ1-4; no firm D call. Trimming shortened V by 5 bases and J by 7 bases, and 26 bases separated the two germline ends. CDR3 length: 18 residues. CDR1 is SGHTA, CDR2 FQGTGA, per germline. The CDR3 region has the DNA TGTGCCAGCAGCCTCCATGACCGACGGCCCGGAGACGGTGAAAAACTGTTTTTT. Its protein product is CASSLHDRRPGDGEKLFF. Variable domain in full (rest from reference TRBV7-3 and TRBJ1-4): GAGVSQTPSNKVTEKGKYVELRCDPISGHTALYWYRQSLGQGPEFLIYFQGTGAADDSGLPNDRFFAVRPEGSVSTLKIQRTERGDSAVYLCASSLHDRRPGDGEKLFFGSGTQLSVL.

The chain employs TRBV7-2 and TRBJ1-2; D uncertain. From germline, CDR1 is SGHTA and CDR2 FQGNSA. Trimming pared 3 bases from V and 4 bases from J, leaving 15 bases between. The CDR3 is 15 residues long. Here the CDR3 reads CASSFRELIFYGYTF. CDR3 nucleotides: TGTGCCAGCAGCTTCCGGGAGCTAATCTTCTATGGCTACACCTTC.

This clone is a singleton in its sample. The J gene is TRBJ2-2, the V gene TRBV11-3; 8 bases fit TRBD2. CDR1 is SGHNT and CDR2 is YENEEA in the germline V gene. V was pared by 5 bases and J by 7 bases, with 3 bases of the junction left unmatched. This CDR3 has 13 residues. Here the CDR3 DNA reads TGTGCCAGCAGCCGGGGGGGCCGCGGGGAGCTGTTTTTT. Protein product: CASSRGGRGELFF.